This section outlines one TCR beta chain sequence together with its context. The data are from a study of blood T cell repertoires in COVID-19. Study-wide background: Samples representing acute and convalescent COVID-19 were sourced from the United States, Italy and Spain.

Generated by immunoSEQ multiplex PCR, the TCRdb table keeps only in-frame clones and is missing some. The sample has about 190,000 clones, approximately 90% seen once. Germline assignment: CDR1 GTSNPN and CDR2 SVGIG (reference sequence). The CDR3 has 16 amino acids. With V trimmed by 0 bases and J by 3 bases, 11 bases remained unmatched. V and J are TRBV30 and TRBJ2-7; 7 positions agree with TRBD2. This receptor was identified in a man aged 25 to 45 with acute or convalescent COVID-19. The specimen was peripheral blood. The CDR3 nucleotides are TGTGCCTGGAGTGTACCCGGCGGGAGATTAATCTACGAGCAGTACTTC. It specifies CAWSVPGGRLIYEQYF.